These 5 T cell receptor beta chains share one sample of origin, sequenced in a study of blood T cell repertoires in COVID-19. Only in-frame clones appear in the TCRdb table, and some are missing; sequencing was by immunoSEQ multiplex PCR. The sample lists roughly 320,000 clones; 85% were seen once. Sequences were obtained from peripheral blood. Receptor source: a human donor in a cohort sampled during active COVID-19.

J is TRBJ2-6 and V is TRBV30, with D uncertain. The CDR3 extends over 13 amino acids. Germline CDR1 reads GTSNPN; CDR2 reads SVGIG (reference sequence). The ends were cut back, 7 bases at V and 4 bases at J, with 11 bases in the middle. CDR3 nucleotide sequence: TGTGCCTCCCCCGGCGGAGGGGCCAACGTCCTGACTTTC. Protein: CASPGGGANVLTF.

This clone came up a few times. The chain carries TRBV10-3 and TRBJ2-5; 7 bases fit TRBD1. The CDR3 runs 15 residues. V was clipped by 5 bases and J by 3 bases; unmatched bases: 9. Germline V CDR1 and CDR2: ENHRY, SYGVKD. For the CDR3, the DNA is TGTGCCATCAGTAATTCCATTGGGACAGAAGAGACCCAGTACTTC. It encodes CAISNSIGTEETQYF.

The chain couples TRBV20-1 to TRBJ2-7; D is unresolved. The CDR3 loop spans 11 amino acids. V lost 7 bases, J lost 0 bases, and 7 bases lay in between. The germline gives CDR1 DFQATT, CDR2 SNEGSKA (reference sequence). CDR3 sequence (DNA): TGCAGTGTTGAGAGCTCCTACGAGCAGTACTTC. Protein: CSVESSYEQYF.

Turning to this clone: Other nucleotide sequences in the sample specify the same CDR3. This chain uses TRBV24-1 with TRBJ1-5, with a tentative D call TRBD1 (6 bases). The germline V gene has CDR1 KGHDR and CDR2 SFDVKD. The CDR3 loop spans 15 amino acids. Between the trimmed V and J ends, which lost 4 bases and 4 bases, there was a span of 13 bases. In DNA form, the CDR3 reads TGTGCCACCAGTGAAACAGGGTTGGGTAATCAGCCCCAGCATTTT. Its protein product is CATSETGLGNQPQHF.

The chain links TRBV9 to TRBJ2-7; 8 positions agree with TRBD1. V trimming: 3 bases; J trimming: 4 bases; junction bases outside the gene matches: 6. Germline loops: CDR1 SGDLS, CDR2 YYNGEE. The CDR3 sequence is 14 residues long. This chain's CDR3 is CASSAGQGRYEQYF. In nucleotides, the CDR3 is TGTGCCAGCAGCGCCGGACAGGGTCGGTACGAGCAGTACTTC.